This T cell receptor beta chain derives from a study of early T cells in non-severe SARS-CoV-2 infection. Study as a whole: Bulk RNA isolated from unsorted whole blood underwent sequencing; chains were not paired.

Individual cDNA molecules were tagged with unique molecular identifiers, the study reported. TCRdb fed the 5' RACE reads into MiXCR, producing one record per CDR3 protein. The sample records tens of thousands of distinct CDR3 sequences, under 15% being singletons. Of note for this clonotype: Its antigen is as yet unknown.

V was pared by 5 bases and J by 5 bases, with 16 bases between. Germline CDR1 and CDR2: SGHAT and FQNNGV. The CDR3 runs to 15 residues. Study conclusions and caveats: VDJdb-based matching was biased toward anti-spike CD8 responses and missed private and CD4 specificities.

The sequencing sample was made of whole blood. This clonotype was obtained from an adult who was a healthcare worker with PCR-confirmed SARS-CoV-2 infection or an uninfected control (not recorded which). This chain links TRBV11-2 with TRBJ2-1, with D unclear. CDR3 in amino acids: CASSLRVAQDNEQFF. The CDR3 nucleotides read TGTGCCAGCAGCCTCCGAGTAGCCCAAGACAATGAGCAGTTCTTC.